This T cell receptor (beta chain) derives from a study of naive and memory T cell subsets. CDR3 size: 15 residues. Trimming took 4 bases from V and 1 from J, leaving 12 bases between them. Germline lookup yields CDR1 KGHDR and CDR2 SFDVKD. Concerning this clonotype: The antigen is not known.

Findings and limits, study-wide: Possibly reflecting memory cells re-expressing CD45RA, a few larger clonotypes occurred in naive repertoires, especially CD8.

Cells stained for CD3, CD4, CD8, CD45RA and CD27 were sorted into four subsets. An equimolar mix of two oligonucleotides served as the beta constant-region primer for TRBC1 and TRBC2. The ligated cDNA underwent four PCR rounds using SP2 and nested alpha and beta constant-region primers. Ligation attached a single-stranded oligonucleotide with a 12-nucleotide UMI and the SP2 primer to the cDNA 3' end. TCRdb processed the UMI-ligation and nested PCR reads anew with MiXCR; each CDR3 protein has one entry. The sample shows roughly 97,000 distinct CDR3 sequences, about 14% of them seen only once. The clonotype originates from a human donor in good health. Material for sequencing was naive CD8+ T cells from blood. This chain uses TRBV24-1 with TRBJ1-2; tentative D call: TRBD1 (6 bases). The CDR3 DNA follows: TGTGCCACCAGTGACCCAGGACAGTTTAACTATGGCTACACCTTC. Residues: CATSDPGQFNYGYTF.